The 10 T cell receptor beta chains presented below share a single source sample, sequenced in a study of T cells in Graves' hyperthyroidism and ophthalmopathy. Amplified TCR beta CDR3 regions came from RNA transcripts. The primer set for the first-round RT-PCR of the TCR CDR3 was HTBI. Each CDR3 protein gets one entry after TCRdb re-called the multiplex PCR reads with MiXCR. This table has approximately 430,000 distinct CDR3 sequences, 14% to 15% appearing once. The sample consisted of blood. Every receptor here comes from a man younger than 30 with Graves' ophthalmopathy.

This clonotype was detected many times. The chain is built from TRBV12-3 or TRBV12-4 and TRBJ2-7, with 9 bases fitting TRBD2. This CDR3 has 15 amino acids. The J segment lost 2 bases and the V segment lost 6 bases, leaving 8 bases of the junction unmatched. Here the CDR3 reads CASSRLAALTYEQYF. The CDR3 nucleotides are TGTGCCAGCAGCAGACTAGCGGCGCTAACCTACGAGCAGTACTTC.

Remarks on this clonotype: A much more abundant neighbour one base away suggests this may be a read error. Lacking the conserved final phenylalanine or tryptophan, this CDR3 likely reflects a read error. This rearrangement joins TRBV20-1 to TRBJ2-7; 9 bases align to TRBD1. Per the germline V gene, CDR1 is DFQATT and CDR2 is SNEGSKA (reference sequence). The CDR3 loop spans 14 amino acids. After removal of 4 bases from V and 0 bases from J, the junction contained 4 bases not matched to a gene. The CDR3 region has the DNA TGCAGTGCTATCGGACAGGGGACCTCCTACGAGCAGTACTGC. This encodes CSAIGQGTSYEQYC.

This clonotype was counted at least ten times. The V and J genes are TRBV2 and TRBJ2-1; TRBD1 might be the D (5 bases). CDR3 length: 12 residues. Trimming removed 10 bases at V and 6 bases at J, with 13 bases between. Germline CDR1 SNHLY, CDR2 FYNNEI. The CDR3 region is CAMGPPGNEQFF. The CDR3 nucleotides are TGTGCCATGGGGCCACCGGGCAATGAGCAGTTCTTC.

The sample holds many counts of this clonotype. V usage is TRBV7-9 and J usage is TRBJ2-1; the D is unclear. V lost 1 base, J lost 8 bases, and 15 bases lay in between. The germline V gene has CDR1 SEHNR and CDR2 FQNEAQ (reference sequence). This CDR3 contains 15 residues. CDR3 protein: CASSLVDLANHEQFF. In DNA form, the CDR3 reads TGTGCCAGCAGCTTAGTGGATCTGGCGAACCATGAGCAGTTCTTC.

CDR3 coding DNA: TGTGCCAGCAGCCAAGACAGGGGAGATAATCAGCCCCAGCATTTT. Protein product: CASSQDRGDNQPQHF. This chain joins TRBV4-2 and TRBJ1-5; maybe TRBD1 (6 bases). The germline gives CDR1 LGHNA, CDR2 YNFKEQ. This CDR3 contains 15 residues. Deletions cut 0 bases from V and 4 bases from J, with 10 bases between.

This clonotype was seen only a few times. This chain connects TRBV18 to TRBJ1-1, with TRBD1 matching 7 bases. This CDR3 region has 14 residues. V was clipped by 4 bases and J by 2 bases; unmatched bases: 4. In germline, CDR1 is KGHSH, CDR2 LQKENI. CDR3 DNA sequence: TGTGCCAGCTCACGAACAGGGGTCAACACTGAAGCTTTCTTT. It is translated as CASSRTGVNTEAFF.

The chain has TRBV29-1 and TRBJ1-2, with TRBD1 matching 7 bases. Germline trimming cut 4 bases from V and 7 bases from J; bases unmatched to any gene: 3. This CDR3 comprises 11 residues. CDR1 is SQVTM, CDR2 ANQGSEA, per germline. CDR3 nucleotide sequence: TGCAGCGTTGGACAGGGAGGTGGCTACACCTTC. It encodes CSVGQGGGYTF.

As to this clonotype: A much more abundant neighbour one base away suggests this may be a read error. The J gene is TRBJ2-5, the V gene TRBV10-1; D remains ambiguous. V lost 6 bases, J lost 5 bases, and 16 bases lay in between. The CDR3 is 14 amino acids. Germline assignment: CDR1 WNHNN and CDR2 SYGVQD (reference sequence). Here the CDR3 DNA reads TGCGCCAGCAGCGGAGAGTTGGAAGTGGAGACCCAGTACTTC. Its protein is CASSGELEVETQYF.

The CDR3 DNA reads as TGTGCCAGCAGCTTAGAGTGGGGGGCTGGAAACACCATATATTTT. The encoded protein is CASSLEWGAGNTIYF. This chain joins TRBV7-9 and TRBJ1-3; D possibly corresponds to TRBD1 (5 bases). The CDR3 consists of 15 residues. Germline assignment: CDR1 SEHNR and CDR2 FQNEAQ (reference sequence). The germline V and J ends were trimmed by 1 base and 2 bases, with 9 bases remaining between them. Full variable domain (rest looked up from reference TRBV7-9 and TRBJ1-3): DTGVSQNPRHKITKRGQNVTFRCDPISEHNRLYWYRQTLGQGPEFLTYFQNEAQLEKSRLLSDRFSAERPKGSFSTLEIQRTEQGDSAMYLCASSLEWGAGNTIYFGEGSWLTVV.

This clonotype was counted only a few times. The V call is TRBV6-4, the J call TRBJ2-7; 11 bases align to TRBD1. Germline V lookup: CDR1 MRHNA, CDR2 SNTAGT. This CDR3 comprises 16 residues. V lost 4 bases to trimming and J lost 6 bases; unmatched junction nucleotides: 11. CDR3 region: CASSADRDRGCSEQYF. The DNA of the CDR3 is TGTGCCAGCAGTGCGGACCGGGACAGGGGGTGTAGCGAGCAGTACTTC.